These 19 T cell receptor beta chains share one sample of origin, sequenced in a study of radiotherapy plus CTLA-4 blockade in lung cancer. Some clones are missing from TCRdb's copy, which holds only in-frame ones; the method was immunoSEQ multiplex PCR. The sample lists about 87,000 clones; around nine tenths were seen once. The starting material was peripheral blood, obtained from a patient treated with radiotherapy plus ipilimumab. Receptor source: a human donor with non-small cell lung cancer that progressed on radiotherapy plus ipilimumab.

The rearrangement joins TRBV25-1 to TRBJ2-2; TRBD2 matches at 16 bases. CDR1 is MGHDK, CDR2 SYGVNS, per germline. The CDR3 is 17 amino acids. J lost 6 bases, V lost 3 bases, and 4 bases had no gene match. The CDR3 is CASSEGLAGGPSGELFF. The CDR3 DNA reads as TGTGCCAGCAGTGAGGGACTAGCGGGAGGGCCGTCCGGGGAGCTGTTTTTT.

The rearrangement joins TRBV7-3 to TRBJ2-5; possibly TRBD2 for D (7 bases). Gene TRBJ2-7 matches the end of the DNA better, so the J call may be wrong. CDR1 SGHTA and CDR2 FQGTGA come from the germline V gene. CDR3 size: 15 residues. The CDR3 DNA reads as TGTGCCAGCAGCCGGGGCGGGGGCCCGTCCTACGAGCAGTACTTC. Its translation is CASSRGGGPSYEQYF.

The chain employs TRBV4-3 and TRBJ2-1; D remains unclear. The CDR3 is 14 amino acids. CDR1 LGHNA and CDR2 YSLEER come from the germline V gene. V was cut by 4 bases and J by 8 bases, with 15 bases left in between. This CDR3 is CASSRNNPVDEQFF. The CDR3 DNA sequence: TGCGCCAGCAGCCGCAACAACCCAGTCGATGAGCAGTTCTTC.

V is TRBV14 and J is TRBJ2-5; D is perhaps TRBD2 (5 bases). V was cut by 3 bases and J by 7 bases, with 9 bases left in between. The CDR3 has 12 amino acids. The germline gives CDR1 SGHDN, CDR2 FVKESK. This CDR3 reads CASSHALATQYF. CDR3 DNA: TGTGCCAGCAGCCACGCCCTAGCGACCCAGTACTTC.

This clone was counted only a few times. This chain joins TRBV10-3 and TRBJ2-7; 7 bases are a match to TRBD2. Looked up from germline, CDR1 is ENHRY and CDR2 is SYGVKD. The CDR3 runs to 13 residues. J was trimmed by 3 bases and V by 4 bases; bases with no gene match: 3. The CDR3 bases are TGTGCCATCAGTGGGGGAGGGTACTACGAGCAGTACTTC. Amino acid sequence: CAISGGGYYEQYF.

Worth noting for this clone: The junction and the germline gene differ at one end; a read error may be behind it. The genes are TRBV2 and TRBJ1-4; possible D gene TRBD1, 6 bases. The length of the CDR3 is 14 residues. The V gene's germline CDR1 is SNHLY and CDR2 FYNNEI. The chain's CDR3 is CASSEATQGPIEDF. DNA for the CDR3: TGTGCCAGCAGTGAAGCGACACAGGGACCGATTGAGGATTTT.

This chain joins TRBV27 and TRBJ2-7; the D gene is possibly TRBD1 (5 bases). CDR1 and CDR2 from the germline V gene are MNHEY and SMNVEV (reference sequence). The CDR3 consists of 15 residues. The germline V and J ends were trimmed by 4 bases and 0 bases, with 13 bases remaining between them. This CDR3 reads CASSSLDTNSYEQYF. CDR3 coding DNA: TGTGCCAGCAGTTCCCTGGACACCAACTCCTACGAGCAGTACTTC.

This rearrangement joins TRBV6-5 to TRBJ2-3; TRBD1 matches 11 bases. Germline loops: CDR1 MNHEY, CDR2 SVGAGI. Germline trimming cut 4 bases from V and 4 bases from J; bases unmatched to any gene: 7. The CDR3 has 16 residues. This CDR3 is CASSSRTGGSADTQYF. The CDR3 DNA sequence: TGTGCCAGCAGTTCCAGGACAGGGGGCAGCGCAGATACGCAGTATTTT.

J is TRBJ2-1 and V is TRBV5-4, with 11 positions matching TRBD2. The germline gives CDR1 SGHNT, CDR2 YYREEE (reference sequence). This CDR3 is 16 amino acids long. J gave up 6 bases and V 0 bases, and 5 bases lay outside the gene matches. The CDR3 nucleotides read TGTGCCAGCAGCTTGGCCCTAGCGGGAGGTAGCAATGAGCAGTTCTTC. It codes for CASSLALAGGSNEQFF.

The chain recombines TRBV4-1 with TRBJ1-4, with 8 bases matching TRBD1. With 1 base clipped from V and 8 bases from J, the junction kept 9 bases outside the gene matches. The CDR3 is 16 amino acids. Germline-derived CDR1 and CDR2 are MGHRA and YSYEKL. DNA of the CDR3: TGCGCCAGCAGCCAAGCCAGGACAGGGCAGAACGAAAAACTGTTTTTT. It codes for CASSQARTGQNEKLFF.

The genes are TRBV13 and TRBJ2-7; D not certain. From germline, CDR1 is PRHDT and CDR2 FYEKMQ (reference sequence). CDR3 length: 15 residues. V gave up 3 bases and J gave up 1 base, with 13 bases separating them. Here the CDR3 reads CASSFQALPSYEQYF. The CDR3 coding sequence is TGTGCCAGCAGCTTTCAGGCCCTCCCTTCCTACGAGCAGTACTTC. Full variable domain (missing parts from reference TRBV13 and TRBJ2-7): AAGVIQSPRHLIKEKRETATLKCYPIPRHDTVYWYQQGPGQDPQFLISFYEKMQSDKGSIPDRFSAQQFSDYHSELNMSSLELGDSALYFCASSFQALPSYEQYFGPGTRLTVT.

The chain recombines TRBV2 with TRBJ1-2; TRBD1 aligns across 7 bases. The V gene end was trimmed by 7 bases and the J gene end by 6 bases; junction bases not matched to a gene: 11. The CDR3 has 14 amino acids. From germline, CDR1 is SNHLY and CDR2 FYNNEI. CDR3 coding DNA: TGTGCCAGCAAACCAGGGGGGGGTTTTGATGGCTACACCTTC. Protein product: CASKPGGGFDGYTF.

The chain is built from TRBV9 and TRBJ2-4; weak D call: TRBD2 (6 bases). The length of the CDR3 is 13 residues. V was trimmed by 7 bases and J by 3 bases, leaving 11 bases between them. CDR1 is SGDLS and CDR2 is YYNGEE in the germline V gene. The CDR3 bases are TGTGCCAGCGGGCCGGGGGTCAAAAACATTCAGTACTTC. Its protein product is CASGPGVKNIQYF.

The gene calls are TRBV18 and TRBJ1-1; possible D gene TRBD1, 6 bases. Germline CDR1 and CDR2: KGHSH and LQKENI. The CDR3 contains 16 residues. V dropped 0 bases and J dropped 0 bases, with 11 bases sitting between them. The chain's CDR3 is CASSPPTGAMNTEAFF. CDR3 DNA sequence: TGTGCCAGCTCACCACCGACGGGGGCTATGAACACTGAAGCTTTCTTT.

This rearrangement joins TRBV6-1 to TRBJ2-2, with 7 positions matching TRBD2. Trimming took 5 bases from V and 6 from J; bases not matched to a gene: 9. Germline lookup yields CDR1 MNHNS and CDR2 SASEGT. CDR3 size: 15 residues. In DNA form, the CDR3 reads TGTGCCAGCAGTTCTACGGGGGGTGCCGCCGGGGAGCTGTTTTTT. Amino acid sequence: CASSSTGGAAGELFF.

The CDR3 is CASSFPSRNTGELFF. In DNA form, the CDR3 reads TGTGCCAGCAGCTTTCCCAGTCGGAACACCGGGGAGCTGTTTTTT. V gene TRBV7-9 combines with J gene TRBJ2-2, with unresolved D. The CDR3 is 15 residues long. Germline lookup yields CDR1 SEHNR and CDR2 FQNEAQ (reference sequence). Trimming took 3 bases from V and 1 from J, leaving 9 bases between them.

The chain recombines TRBV9 with TRBJ2-7; 8 positions match TRBD2. J gave up 2 bases and V 2 bases, and 9 bases lay outside the gene matches. Germline CDR1 SGDLS, CDR2 YYNGEE. The length of the CDR3 is 16 residues. CDR3 loop: CASSVRGAGGTYEQYF. As DNA, the CDR3 is TGTGCCAGCAGCGTGCGTGGGGCGGGGGGAACCTACGAGCAGTACTTC.

This sequence joins TRBV13 and TRBJ2-2; D perhaps matches TRBD2 (5 bases). The CDR3 has 17 residues. Germline-derived CDR1 and CDR2 are PRHDT and FYEKMQ (reference sequence). V shed 5 bases and J shed 2 bases, with 18 bases lying between them. CDR3 in DNA: TGTGCCAGCAGCCCAGGCGCTAGCAATTTCAACACCGGGGAGCTGTTTTTT. This sequence encodes CASSPGASNFNTGELFF.

The genes are TRBV18 and TRBJ1-3; D remains ambiguous. CDR3 length: 13 amino acids. Between the trimmed V and J ends, which lost 3 bases and 2 bases, there was a span of 5 bases. Germline V CDR1 and CDR2: KGHSH, LQKENI. CDR3 DNA sequence: TGTGCCAGCTCACCCGATACTGGAAACACCATATATTTT. It yields the protein CASSPDTGNTIYF.